This T cell receptor beta chain comes out of a study of shared clonotypes between healthy human individuals (dated by TCRdb to 2020 to 2022). Study-level background: The cohort comprised a couple of women and three men aged 18 to 49 years. Blood TCR repertoires of a handful of healthy adults were deeply sequenced to estimate repertoire size and the extent of clonotype sharing between individuals. Libraries were prepared and TCR repertoires were sequenced by different laboratories using diverse techniques, in order to increase sequencing depth and limit assay-specific biases. Leukapheresis yielded between about 0.85 and 10 billion PBMCs per donor. For each donor, CD4 naive and CD4 memory were each run on three plates, CD8 naive on two plates, and CD8 memory on one plate.

The full study reports these points: The small number of donors limited the genetic and exposure-history diversity represented. Sampling was restricted to blood, and TCR repertoires in tissue are likely to differ from TCR repertoires in blood. Higher generation probabilities were observed for clonotypes shared by all four sorted-subset donors than for non-shared clonotypes. Even with the large sequencing depth, rarefaction of the sorted-subset datasets indicated that sequencing was incomplete. Naive subsets generally had larger estimated clonotype richness than memory subsets did. Sharing across a few donors was observed for roughly 5.4% of naive CD4, under 4% of naive CD8, 2% to 2.5% of memory CD4, and about 0.4% of memory CD8 clonotypes. Based on pairwise subsampling, the degree of clonotype sharing among donors was expected to be affected by sequencing depth.

Using the deep immunoSEQ assay, TCR CDR3 regions were amplified from genomic DNA by multiplex PCR. Extracted genomic DNA from each cell subset was spread evenly across all wells of several immunoSEQ 96-well plates, with each plate serving as a replicate. For sorted subsets, about 200 ng genomic DNA, equal to about 30,000 T cell genomes, was loaded into each replicate PCR. Purified libraries were measured with a Qubit 3.0 fluorometer, size-checked on a Bioanalyzer 2100, and measured again with the KAPA Library Quantification kit. A separate single-read 150-cycle Illumina NextSeq 550 flow cell was used to sequence each immunoSEQ 96-well plate. As for the original processing: The immunoSEQ output contained only junctional sequences without quality scores, so filtering could not match that applied to full-length reads. Sequences were annotated with PyIR, a Python wrapper for IgBLAST v1.9, using IMGT germline references to assign V/J genes and CDR3. Reads were filtered out if the reads had weak V/J assignments (E-value above 1e-6), no CDR3, stop codons, out-of-frame junctions, or ambiguous translated residues. A V3J clonotype was defined by an identical inferred V gene, J gene, and CDR3 amino acid sequence. To compute the percentage overlap between repertoires, the number of shared unique clonotypes was divided by the size of the smaller repertoire. Richness of each repertoire was evaluated using RTK rarefaction, the Chao1 estimator, and Recon v2.1 estimates of unobserved clonotypes. Generation probabilities were computed with OLGA for all TCRbeta clonotypes obtained by the gDNA method from a few donors. Drawn from immuneACCESS, this table holds only the in-frame rearrangements with V and J called that TCRdb kept. Clones are partly lost; checked studies trace under half to an unresolved V gene and leave the rest unexplained. The V and J calls and clone size come from that table; D and trimming were worked out from the DNA. This sample gives about 990,000 clones in total; around 82% of them show up just once. The ten top clones hold roughly 0.65% of the sample.

This clone was detected only a few times. Its antigen is unknown. Base qualities are not at hand, and no much larger clone is one base apart. The donors were healthy, HIV-negative adults who had no recently reported acute infections or vaccinations. All donors were Caucasian adults living in Nashville, Tennessee, USA. Magnetic negative selection was used to enrich CD4+ T cells, after which naive cells were positively selected on CD45RA and the negative fraction became the memory subset. After blood collection by leukapheresis, PBMCs were isolated using Ficoll-Histopaque density gradient centrifugation and then cryopreserved in the vapor phase of liquid nitrogen. Analytical flow cytometry was used to check the purity and quantity of each magnetically sorted T cell population. From each sorted fraction, genomic DNA was isolated and quantified by UV absorbance on a Nanodrop 2000c. From the cysteine up to the phenylalanine, the CDR3 has a length of 15 residues. Just CDR3 DNA is preserved here, 45 bases in frame from base 1. The germline V gene encodes CDR1 MNHEY and CDR2 SMNVEV (reference sequence). Trimming at the junction amounts to 6 bases on V and 6 bases on J, and the germline ends lie 17 bases apart.

The sequencing sample was made of memory CD4+ T cells from PBMCs. The cell subset or site label corresponds to: CD45RA-negative fraction. The chain employs TRBV27 and TRBJ1-4; TRBD1 could be the D gene, as 5 bases match. This clonotype originated in a man younger than 35 in good health. Some clones in this sample may be carry-over from other donors' samples. The DNA sequence is TGTGCCAGCAGCTGGGGTGGGGCAGATGATGAAAAACTGTTTTTT. This translates into CASSWGGADDEKLFF.